The 9 T cell receptor beta chains in this list originate from one sample, sequenced in a study of blood T cell repertoires in COVID-19. Profiling relied on immunoSEQ multiplex PCR, and the TCRdb table lists in-frame clones only, not all of them. The repertoire has some 130,000 clones, roughly 91% of them found once; the top ten carry around 2.9%. The specimen was peripheral blood. These receptors all stem from a man aged 55 to 70 with active or convalescent COVID-19.

The rearrangement uses TRBV5-1 and TRBJ2-3; TRBD2 agrees at 8 bases. V shed 6 bases, J shed 2 bases, and the junction held 5 bases outside the gene matches. The CDR3 extends over 14 amino acids. The germline CDR1 and CDR2 sequences are SGHRS and YFSETQ. The CDR3 is CASTGGLFTDTQYF. In DNA, the CDR3 is TGCGCCAGCACGGGGGGGCTCTTCACAGATACGCAGTATTTT.

The chain links TRBV7-8 to TRBJ2-7; 12 bases line up with TRBD2. Germline CDR1 reads SGHVS; CDR2 reads FQNEAQ. CDR3 length: 15 amino acids. Trimming at V came to 5 bases and at J to 3 bases, leaving 5 bases not matched to a gene. As DNA, the CDR3 is TGTGCCAGCAGCCGACGACTAGCGGGAGACTACGAGCAGTACTTC. Translated: CASSRRLAGDYEQYF.

The chain joins TRBV7-8 to TRBJ2-3; perhaps TRBD2 as D (5 bases). Germline CDR1 reads SGHVS; CDR2 reads FQNEAQ. With 5 bases removed from V and 6 bases from J, the gap between germline ends came to 12 bases. The CDR3 has 13 amino acids. The CDR3 region has the DNA TGTGCCAGCAGCCTCGCCGGACTGGATACGCAGTATTTT. Its protein product is CASSLAGLDTQYF.

This clone was seen more than once but under ten times. The chain links TRBV27 to TRBJ2-2; TRBD2 matches 16 bases. V was clipped by 2 bases and J by 4 bases; unmatched bases: 13. CDR1 is MNHEY, CDR2 SMNVEV, per germline (reference sequence). The CDR3 consists of 21 residues. This CDR3 is CASSLNGTSGRARRGTGELFF. Written as DNA, the CDR3 is TGTGCCAGCAGTTTAAATGGGACTAGCGGGAGGGCCCGACGGGGCACCGGGGAGCTGTTTTTT.

This sequence joins TRBV7-9 and TRBJ1-1; D is perhaps TRBD1 (5 bases). The V gene's germline CDR1 is SEHNR and CDR2 FQNEAQ (reference sequence). This CDR3 has 18 residues. The V gene lost 5 bases and the J gene lost 1 base, with 23 bases spanning the gap. The chain's CDR3 is CASSPGSGLGGENTEAFF. For the CDR3, the DNA is TGTGCCAGCAGCCCGGGTTCAGGGCTTGGCGGGGAGAACACTGAAGCTTTCTTT.

The chain carries TRBV19 and TRBJ2-3; D unresolved. The length of the CDR3 is 12 residues. Germline CDR1 reads LNHDA; CDR2 reads SQIVND (reference sequence). Trimming pared 7 bases from V and 10 bases from J, leaving 15 bases between. The CDR3 reads CASNPGDSAQYF. The CDR3 nucleotides read TGTGCCAGTAACCCTGGAGACTCGGCGCAGTATTTT.

This rearrangement joins TRBV4-1 to TRBJ2-1, with 7 bases fitting TRBD2. V was pared by 3 bases and J by 10 bases, with 3 bases of the junction left unmatched. The CDR3 runs 12 residues. Per germline, CDR1 MGHRA and CDR2 YSYEKL. CDR3 in amino acids: CASSHASGEQFF. The CDR3 coding sequence is TGCGCCAGCAGCCACGCTAGCGGCGAGCAGTTCTTC.

The chain uses TRBV7-3 and TRBJ1-2; TRBD1 matches at 8 bases. Germline values: CDR1 SGHTA, CDR2 FQGTGA. With V trimmed by 4 bases and J by 4 bases, 5 bases remained unmatched. The CDR3 totals 14 residues. In DNA form, the CDR3 reads TGTGCCAGCAGCTCCACAGGGGGAGGCTATGGCTACACCTTC. This translates into CASSSTGGGYGYTF.

The rearrangement uses TRBV7-3 and TRBJ2-2; 7 bases align to TRBD2. The CDR3 has 17 residues. Trimming removed 4 bases from V and 9 bases from J; junction bases left unmatched: 17. In germline, CDR1 is SGHTA, CDR2 FQGTGA. The DNA of the CDR3 is TGTGCCAGCAGCTCCCTCAGCGGGGCGAACCCGGGGAGGGAGCTGTTTTTT. The encoded protein is CASSSLSGANPGRELFF. Full variable domain (remainder filled in from reference TRBV7-3 and TRBJ2-2): GAGVSQTPSNKVTEKGKYVELRCDPISGHTALYWYRQSLGQGPEFLIYFQGTGAADDSGLPNDRFFAVRPEGSVSTLKIQRTERGDSAVYLCASSSLSGANPGRELFFGEGSRLTVL.